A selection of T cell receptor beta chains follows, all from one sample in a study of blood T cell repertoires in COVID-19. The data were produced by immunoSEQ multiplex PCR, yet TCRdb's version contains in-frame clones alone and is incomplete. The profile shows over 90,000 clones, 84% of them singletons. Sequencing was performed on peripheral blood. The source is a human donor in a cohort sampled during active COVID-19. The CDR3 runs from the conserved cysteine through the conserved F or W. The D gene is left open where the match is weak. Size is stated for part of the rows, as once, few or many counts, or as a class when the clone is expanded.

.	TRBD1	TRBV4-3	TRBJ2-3	CASSLGQGDTDTQYF	TGCGCCAGCAGTCTAGGACAGGGGGACACAGATACGCAGTATTTT
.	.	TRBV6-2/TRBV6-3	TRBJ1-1	CASSARGAHEAFF	TGTGCCAGCAGTGCCCGGGGGGCCCATGAAGCTTTCTTT
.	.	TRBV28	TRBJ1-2	CASSYTAHYGYTF	TGTGCCAGCAGTTATACAGCCCACTATGGCTACACCTTC
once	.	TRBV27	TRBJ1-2	CASSPGLISYGYTF	TGTGCCAGCAGTCCCGGACTCATTTCCTATGGCTACACCTTC
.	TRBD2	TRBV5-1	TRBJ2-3	CASSLYPGGAQDTQYF	TGCGCCAGCAGCTTGTATCCCGGGGGGGCCCAAGATACGCAGTATTTT
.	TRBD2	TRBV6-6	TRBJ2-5	CASRQIGGAGETQYF	TGTGCCAGCAGGCAAATCGGGGGGGCCGGGGAGACCCAGTACTTC
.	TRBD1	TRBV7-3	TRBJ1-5	CARHLQGMGQPQHF	TGTGCCAGACACTTACAGGGGATGGGGCAGCCCCAGCATTTT
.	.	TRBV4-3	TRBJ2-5	CASSQSAGTRQETQYF	TGCGCCAGCAGCCAATCCGCCGGGACTCGGCAAGAGACCCAGTACTTC
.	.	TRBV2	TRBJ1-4	CASRQGLNEKLFF	TGTGCCAGCAGGCAGGGACTCAATGAAAAACTGTTTTTT
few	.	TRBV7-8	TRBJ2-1	CASSSPTVVGGYNEQFF	TGTGCCAGCAGCTCACCCACAGTGGTCGGGGGATACAATGAGCAGTTCTTC
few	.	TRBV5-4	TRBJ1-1	CASSTQGPGTEAFF	TGTGCCAGCAGCACACAGGGTCCAGGAACTGAAGCTTTCTTT
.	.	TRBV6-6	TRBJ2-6	CASSSTGSGANVLTF	TGTGCCAGCAGTTCAACAGGGTCTGGGGCCAACGTCCTGACTTTC
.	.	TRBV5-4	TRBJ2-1	CASSDPGANEQFF	TGTGCCAGCAGCGACCCAGGGGCCAATGAGCAGTTCTTC
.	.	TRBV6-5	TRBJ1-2	CASTRGISRGYTF	TGTGCCAGCACTAGGGGGATCAGTAGAGGCTACACCTTC
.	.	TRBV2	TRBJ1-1	CASSYSTGTEAFF	TGTGCCAGCAGCTACTCCACTGGCACTGAAGCTTTCTTT
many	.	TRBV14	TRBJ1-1	CASSHIGTPGAFF	TGTGCCAGCAGCCACATCGGGACACCTGGGGCTTTCTTT
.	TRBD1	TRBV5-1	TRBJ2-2	CASSGRQGANTGELFF	TGCGCCAGCAGCGGACGACAGGGAGCCAACACCGGGGAGCTGTTTTTT
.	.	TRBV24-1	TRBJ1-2	CAGPGGCYGYTF	TGTGCCGGACCGGGGGGCTGCTATGGCTACACCTTC
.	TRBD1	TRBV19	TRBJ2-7	CASRQMQGAREQYF	TGTGCCAGCCGCCAGATGCAGGGGGCGCGGGAGCAGTACTTC
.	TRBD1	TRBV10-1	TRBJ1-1	CASSFDRGTEAFF	TGCGCCAGCAGTTTCGACAGGGGCACTGAAGCTTTCTTT
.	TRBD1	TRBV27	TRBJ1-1	CASSLFGTAQNTEAFF	TGTGCCAGCAGTTTATTTGGGACAGCACAAAACACTGAAGCTTTCTTT
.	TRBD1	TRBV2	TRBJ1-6	CASGRDRANSPLHF	TGTGCCAGCGGCCGGGACAGGGCTAATTCACCCCTCCACTTT
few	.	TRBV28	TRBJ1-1	CASRPGGGTEAFF	TGTGCCAGCAGACCAGGTGGGGGGACTGAAGCTTTCTTT
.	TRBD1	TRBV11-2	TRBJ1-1	CASSLLSGTANTEAFF	TGTGCCAGCAGCTTATTATCCGGGACAGCGAACACTGAAGCTTTCTTT
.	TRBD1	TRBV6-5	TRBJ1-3	CASSWFRDSAGNTIYF	TGTGCCAGCAGTTGGTTCCGGGACAGCGCTGGAAACACCATATATTTT
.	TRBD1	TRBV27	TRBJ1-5	CASQNNQFQGAFQPQHF	TGTGCCAGCCAGAACAATCAGTTTCAGGGGGCCTTTCAGCCCCAGCATTTT
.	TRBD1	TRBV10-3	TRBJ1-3	CAISEETGMGNTIYF	TGTGCCATCAGTGAGGAGACAGGGATGGGAAACACCATATATTTT
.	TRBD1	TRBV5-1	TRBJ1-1	CASSTRDRGSGAFF	TGCGCCAGCAGCACCCGGGACAGGGGGTCCGGGGCTTTCTTT
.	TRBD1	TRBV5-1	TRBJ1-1	CASSSAGQGTRAFF	TGCGCCAGCAGCTCGGCCGGACAGGGGACAAGAGCTTTCTTT
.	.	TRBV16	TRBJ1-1	CASSTQPLGGRVTTEAFF	TGTGCCAGCAGCACCCAACCTCTCGGGGGGCGGGTGACCACTGAAGCTTTCTTT
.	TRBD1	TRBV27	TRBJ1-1	CASRAGTGALNTEAFF	TGTGCCAGCAGGGCCGGGACAGGGGCACTGAACACTGAAGCTTTCTTT
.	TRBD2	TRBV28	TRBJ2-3	CASSPSGLAASTDTQYF	TGTGCCAGCAGTCCCTCCGGACTAGCTGCGAGCACAGATACGCAGTATTTT
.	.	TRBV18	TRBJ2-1	CASSPPTANNEQFF	TGTGCCAGCTCACCACCGACTGCTAACAATGAGCAGTTCTTC
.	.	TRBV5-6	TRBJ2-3	CASSLAGLSDTQYF	TGTGCCAGCAGCTTGGCCGGTTTGTCGGATACGCAGTATTTT
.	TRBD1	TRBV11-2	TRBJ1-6	CASSADRGFSPLHF	TGTGCCAGCAGCGCGGACAGGGGGTTTTCACCCCTCCACTTT
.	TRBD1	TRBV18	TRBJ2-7	CASSPKTGGYEQYF	TGTGCCAGCTCACCAAAGACAGGGGGCTACGAGCAGTACTTC
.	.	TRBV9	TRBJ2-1	CASSVGSGRKLYNEQFF	TGTGCCAGCAGCGTAGGTTCTGGCCGGAAACTATACAATGAGCAGTTCTTC
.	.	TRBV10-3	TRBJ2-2	CAIRGGTDTGELFF	TGTGCCATCCGGGGCGGGACAGACACCGGGGAGCTGTTTTTT
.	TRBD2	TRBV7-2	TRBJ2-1	CASSLNQMVLAGNEQFF	TGTGCCAGCAGCTTAAACCAGATGGTTCTAGCGGGCAATGAGCAGTTCTTC
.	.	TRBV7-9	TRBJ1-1	CASNKQGLSTEAFF	TGTGCCAGCAACAAACAGGGCTTGAGCACTGAAGCTTTCTTT
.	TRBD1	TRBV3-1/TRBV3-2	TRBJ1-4	CASSYRQGDEKLFF	TGTGCCAGCAGCTATCGACAGGGAGATGAAAAACTGTTTTTT
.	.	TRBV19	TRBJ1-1	CASKRGGAEAFF	TGTGCCAGTAAGAGGGGAGGGGCTGAAGCTTTCTTT
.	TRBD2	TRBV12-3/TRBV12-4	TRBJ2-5	CASTLGGAQYF	TGTGCCAGCACTCTTGGGGGGGCCCAGTACTTC
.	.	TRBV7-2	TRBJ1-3	CASSPKNWGVAGNTIYF	TGTGCCAGCAGCCCAAAAAACTGGGGGGTCGCTGGAAACACCATATATTTT
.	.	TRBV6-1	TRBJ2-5	CASSERSVQETQYF	TGTGCCAGCAGTGAACGGTCGGTTCAAGAGACCCAGTACTTC
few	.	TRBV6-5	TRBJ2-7	CASSYSGGGAGEQYF	TGTGCCAGCAGTTACTCTGGTGGAGGGGCCGGCGAGCAGTACTTC
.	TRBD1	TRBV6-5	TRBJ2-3	CASRYNAGGFADTQYF	TGTGCCAGCAGATACAATGCAGGGGGCTTCGCAGATACGCAGTATTTT
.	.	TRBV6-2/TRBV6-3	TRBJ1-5	CASSHRELGNQPQHF	TGTGCCAGCAGCCACAGGGAACTTGGGAATCAGCCCCAGCATTTT
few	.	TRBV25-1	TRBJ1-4	CASTQKSRGGKLFF	TGTGCCAGCACCCAAAAGAGCAGGGGCGGAAAACTGTTTTTT
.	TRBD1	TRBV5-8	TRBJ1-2	CASSLFGTGGHGYTF	TGTGCCAGCAGCTTGTTTGGGACAGGGGGCCACGGCTACACCTTC
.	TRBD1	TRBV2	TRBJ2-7	CASSEQAGGSYEQYF	TGTGCCAGCAGTGAACAGGCAGGGGGCTCCTACGAGCAGTACTTC
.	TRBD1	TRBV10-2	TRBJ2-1	CASRATGGAYNEQFF	TGCGCCAGCAGGGCGACAGGGGGCGCGTACAATGAGCAGTTCTTC
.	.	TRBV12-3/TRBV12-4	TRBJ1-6	CASSLPYSPLHF	TGTGCCAGCAGTTTACCGTATTCACCCCTCCACTTT
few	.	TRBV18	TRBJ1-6	CASSGRVSNSPLHF	TGTGCCAGCTCCGGGAGGGTGTCTAATTCACCCCTCCACTTT